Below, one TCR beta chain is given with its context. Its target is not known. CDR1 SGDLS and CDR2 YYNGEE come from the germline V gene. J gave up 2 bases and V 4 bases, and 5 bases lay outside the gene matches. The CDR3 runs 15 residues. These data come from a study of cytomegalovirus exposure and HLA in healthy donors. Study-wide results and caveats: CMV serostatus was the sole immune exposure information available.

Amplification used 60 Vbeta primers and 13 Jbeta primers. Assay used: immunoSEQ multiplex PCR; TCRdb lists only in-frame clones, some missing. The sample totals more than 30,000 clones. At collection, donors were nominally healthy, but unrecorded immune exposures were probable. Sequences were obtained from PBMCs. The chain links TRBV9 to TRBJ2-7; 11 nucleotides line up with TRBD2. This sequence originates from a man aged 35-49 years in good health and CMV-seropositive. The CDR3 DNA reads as TGTGCCAGCAGCCGGGCGGGACTAGCGGCCTACGAGCAGTACTTC. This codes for CASSRAGLAAYEQYF.